These 24 T cell receptor beta chains were all obtained from the same sample, sequenced in a study of shared clonotypes between healthy human individuals. Using immunoSEQ multiplex PCR, the repertoire was profiled, and TCRdb retains in-frame clones only, with some absent. The table records around 1.1 million clones, around three quarters of them present only once. Sequencing input: memory CD4+ T cells from PBMCs. Subset indicated: CD45RA-negative fraction. The receptor set was obtained from a young man in good health. Some clones in this sample may be carry-over from other donors' samples.

The genes are TRBV5-1 and TRBJ2-3; D might be TRBD1 or TRBD2, each matching 5 bases. CDR1 SGHRS and CDR2 YFSETQ come from the germline V gene. The CDR3 length is 15 residues. The germline V and J ends were trimmed by 5 bases and 4 bases, with 17 bases remaining between them. The CDR3 coding sequence is TGCGCCAGCAGTCCCGGGACCCTATCGGCAGATACGCAGTATTTT. It yields the protein CASSPGTLSADTQYF.

V is TRBV27 and J is TRBJ2-7; 11 nucleotides line up with TRBD2. The CDR3 runs 15 residues. CDR1 is MNHEY, CDR2 SMNVEV, per germline (reference sequence). V gave up 2 bases and J gave up 7 bases; unmatched junction bases: 7. In DNA form, the CDR3 reads TGTGCCAGCAGTTTAAGGATAGCGGGAGGGTATGAGCAGTACTTC. It codes for CASSLRIAGGYEQYF.

The CDR3 sequence is CASRSQRSYYNEQFF. CDR3 nucleotides: TGTGCCAGCCGTTCACAGCGGTCCTACTACAATGAGCAGTTCTTC. The V call is TRBV28, the J call TRBJ2-1, with D possibly TRBD2 on 5 matching bases. Per the germline V gene, CDR1 is MDHEN and CDR2 is SYDVKM. CDR3 length: 15 residues. Trimming cost V 8 bases and J 3 bases, with 17 bases left between them.

This clone was detected only once. This chain links TRBV2 with TRBJ1-5, with D unresolved. V lost 2 bases and J 2 bases, leaving 10 bases between the germline ends. Germline CDR1 SNHLY, CDR2 FYNNEI. This CDR3 contains 15 residues. This chain's CDR3 is CASSEWKKGNQPQHF. CDR3 nucleotide sequence: TGTGCCAGCAGTGAATGGAAGAAGGGCAATCAGCCCCAGCATTTT.

The chain is built from TRBV11-3 and TRBJ2-1; 10 bases map to TRBD2. The V segment lost 4 bases and the J segment 7 bases; nucleotides outside the gene matches: 7. Germline CDR1 and CDR2: SGHNT and YENEEA. This CDR3 has 15 residues. The CDR3 is CASSSTSGVLNEQFF. In DNA form, the CDR3 reads TGTGCCAGCAGCTCAACTAGCGGGGTTTTGAATGAGCAGTTCTTC.

This clone has a handful of counts. The chain employs TRBV7-9 and TRBJ2-5; D unresolved. Per the germline V gene, CDR1 is SEHNR and CDR2 is FQNEAQ (reference sequence). The CDR3 extends over 12 amino acids. Trimming left V 5 bases short and J 0 bases short, with 4 bases between. The CDR3 DNA follows: TGTGCCAGCAGCCGGGACCAAGAGACCCAGTACTTC. Translation: CASSRDQETQYF.

The chain uses TRBV6-5 and TRBJ2-1, with 7 bases aligning to TRBD2. The germline V gene has CDR1 MNHEY and CDR2 SVGAGI. The CDR3 contains 15 residues. Losses at the gene ends were 6 bases for V and 4 bases for J; bases not matched to a gene: 9. The CDR3 nucleotides read TGTGCCAGCAGGAGGAGCGGGACGAATTACAATGAGCAGTTCTTC. Amino acids: CASRRSGTNYNEQFF.

In regard to this clone: The identical CDR3 is also encoded by other nucleotide sequences in the sample. The chain is built from TRBV20-1 and TRBJ2-5, with D perhaps given as TRBD1 or TRBD2 (5 bases each). The germline V gene encodes CDR1 DFQATT and CDR2 SNEGSKA (reference sequence). There are 11 residues in the CDR3. V lost 1 base, J lost 5 bases, and 5 bases lay in between. CDR3 protein: CSARGGETQYF. The CDR3 coding sequence is TGCAGTGCTAGAGGGGGGGAGACCCAGTACTTC.

V gene TRBV11-2 combines with J gene TRBJ1-1, with D possibly TRBD1 on 5 matching bases. Trimming took off 5 bases at V and 0 bases at J, with 16 bases between the two ends. This CDR3 is 16 amino acids long. Germline V lookup: CDR1 SGHAT, CDR2 FQNNGV. The chain's CDR3 is CASSGLGGALNTEAFF. Here the CDR3 DNA reads TGTGCCAGCAGCGGTCTGGGGGGAGCATTGAACACTGAAGCTTTCTTT. Using reference TRBV11-2 and TRBJ1-1 for the parts outside the CDR3, the full variable domain is EAGVAQSPRYKIIEKRQSVAFWCNPISGHATLYWYQQILGQGPKLLIQFQNNGVVDDSQLPKDRFSAERLKGVDSTLKIQPAKLEDSAVYLCASSGLGGALNTEAFFGQGTRLTVV.

This clone was seen only a few times. The rearrangement uses TRBV4-1 and TRBJ1-5, with a tentative D call TRBD1 (5 bases). CDR1 is MGHRA, CDR2 YSYEKL, per germline. This CDR3 has 15 amino acids. Trimming cost V 1 base and J 7 bases, with 14 bases left between them. CDR3 loop: CASSQVEANRQPQHF. The CDR3 region has the DNA TGCGCCAGCAGCCAAGTGGAAGCGAACAGGCAGCCCCAGCATTTT.

The CDR3 loop reads CASRRSGTSNQPQHF. In DNA, the CDR3 is TGTGCCAGCAGGAGATCAGGGACGAGCAATCAGCCCCAGCATTTT. V and J are TRBV28 and TRBJ1-5; tentative D call: TRBD1 (5 bases). Germline V gene data show CDR1 as MDHEN and CDR2 as SYDVKM. This CDR3 has 15 residues. V lost 6 bases to trimming and J lost 1 base, with 13 bases between them. The full variable domain, rest sourced from reference TRBV28 and TRBJ1-5, is DVKVTQSSRYLVKRTGEKVFLECVQDMDHENMFWYRQDPGLGLRLIYFSYDVKMKEKGDIPEGYSVSREKKERFSLILESASTNQTSMYLCASRRSGTSNQPQHFGDGTRLSIL.

This clone was seen just once. V is TRBV5-1 and J is TRBJ2-1; TRBD1 agrees at 8 bases. Germline V gene data show CDR1 as SGHRS and CDR2 as YFSETQ. The J segment lost 9 bases and the V segment lost 4 bases, leaving 9 bases of the junction unmatched. This CDR3 comprises 14 residues. CDR3 region: CASSPRTGRAEQFF. The CDR3 region has the DNA TGCGCCAGCAGCCCGAGGACAGGGCGCGCTGAGCAGTTCTTC.

Note on this clone: This may come from a read error, since a much larger clone is one base off. The CDR3 region has the DNA TGTGCCAGCAGTGACCACAACACAGATACGCAGTATTTT. Its protein product is CASSDHNTDTQYF. The chain has TRBV6-1 and TRBJ2-3; D unresolved. V shed 3 bases and J shed 2 bases, with 6 bases lying between them. The CDR3 is 13 amino acids. The germline gives CDR1 MNHNS, CDR2 SASEGT.

The chain links TRBV6-5 to TRBJ2-3; the match to TRBD1 covers 8 bases. The CDR3 extends over 15 amino acids. With 7 bases clipped from V and 4 bases from J, the junction kept 10 bases outside the gene matches. Germline V CDR1 and CDR2: MNHEY, SVGAGI. The CDR3: CASTPPGGLADTQYF. In DNA, the CDR3 is TGTGCCAGCACCCCCCCAGGGGGCCTAGCAGATACGCAGTATTTT.

The sample holds many counts of this clone. This chain connects TRBV14 to TRBJ2-7; D is uncertain. The CDR3 has 14 amino acids. The V end lost 1 base, the J end lost 0 bases, and 7 bases lay between the germline ends. Germline V gene sequence: CDR1 SGHDN, CDR2 FVKESK. For the CDR3, the DNA is TGTGCCAGCAGCCAAGGTCGGAACTCCTACGAGCAGTACTTC. As protein: CASSQGRNSYEQYF. The variable domain in full, with the rest retrieved from reference TRBV14 and TRBJ2-7, is EAGVTQFPSHSVIEKGQTVTLRCDPISGHDNLYWYRRVMGKEIKFLLHFVKESKQDESGMPNNRFLAERTGGTYSTLKVQPAELEDSGVYFCASSQGRNSYEQYFGPGTRLTVT.

V gene TRBV28 combines with J gene TRBJ2-7; 7 positions agree with TRBD1. Germline CDR1 is MDHEN and CDR2 is SYDVKM. Unmatched junction bases numbered 10, after V lost 6 bases and J lost 2 bases. The CDR3 has 15 residues. The CDR3 here is CASSPGGQGAYEQYF. CDR3 DNA: TGTGCCAGCAGCCCCGGTGGGCAGGGGGCCTACGAGCAGTACTTC.

The J gene is TRBJ1-2, the V gene TRBV28; 8 bases match TRBD1. J was trimmed by 9 bases and V by 6 bases; bases with no gene match: 12. Germline CDR1 and CDR2: MDHEN and SYDVKM. The CDR3 has 14 residues. Written as DNA, the CDR3 is TGTGCCAGCAGGGTGGACAGGGCCGTTCCTCGCTACACCTTC. It codes for CASRVDRAVPRYTF.

Only a few counts were recorded for this clone. Other DNA sequences within the sample encode an identical CDR3. The DNA of the CDR3 is TGTGCCAGCAGCTTAGCGGGGGACACTGAAGCTTTCTTT. It specifies CASSLAGDTEAFF. The rearrangement joins TRBV11-3 to TRBJ1-1; tentative D call: TRBD1 (5 bases). Germline CDR1 reads SGHNT; CDR2 reads YENEEA. Trimming left V 1 base short and J 3 bases short, with 6 bases between. This CDR3 is 13 amino acids long. The full variable domain, with the rest looked up from reference TRBV11-3 and TRBJ1-1, is EAGVVQSPRYKIIEKKQPVAFWCNPISGHNTLYWYLQNLGQGPELLIRYENEEAVDDSQLPKDRFSAERLKGVDSTLKIQPAELGDSAVYLCASSLAGDTEAFFGQGTRLTVV.

This clone has only one observation. The rearrangement uses TRBV14 and TRBJ1-5, with D tentatively TRBD1 (6 bases). Trimming removed 0 bases at V and 5 bases at J, with 23 bases between. CDR1 and CDR2 from the germline V gene are SGHDN and FVKESK. The CDR3 has 19 amino acids. CDR3 sequence reads: CASSQDWPGEGKYDQPQHF. The CDR3 nucleotides read TGTGCCAGCAGCCAAGATTGGCCAGGGGAGGGTAAATATGATCAGCCCCAGCATTTT.

The table lists this clone with a count of one. The identical CDR3 is also encoded by other nucleotide sequences in the sample. This chain links TRBV4-1 with TRBJ2-7, with no clear D. Germline CDR1 MGHRA, CDR2 YSYEKL. Trimming removed 2 bases at V and 4 bases at J, with 3 bases between. The CDR3 has 11 residues. CDR3 loop: CASSQSYEQYF. The DNA of the CDR3 is TGCGCCAGCAGCCAATCATACGAGCAGTACTTC.

The rearrangement uses TRBV5-4 and TRBJ2-7; the D gene is possibly TRBD2 (5 bases). The CDR3 length is 15 residues. CDR1 is SGHNT, CDR2 YYREEE, per germline (reference sequence). Trimming removed 3 bases at V and 5 bases at J, with 18 bases between. CDR3 nucleotide sequence: TGTGCCAGCAGCTCAATCCGAGGGCAGTCCCACGAGCAGTACTTC. Protein: CASSSIRGQSHEQYF. The variable domain in full, with the rest retrieved from reference TRBV5-4 and TRBJ2-7, is ETGVTQSPTHLIKTRGQQVTLRCSSQSGHNTVSWYQQALGQGPQFIFQYYREEENGRGNFPPRFSGLQFPNYSSELNVNALELDDSALYLCASSSIRGQSHEQYFGPGTRLTVT.

J is TRBJ1-5 and V is TRBV10-3; D ambiguous. In germline, CDR1 is ENHRY, CDR2 SYGVKD. The CDR3 has 13 residues. V dropped 3 bases and J dropped 7 bases, with 10 bases sitting between them. In nucleotides, the CDR3 is TGTGCCATCAGTGATGGGGTTGGACAGCCCCAGCATTTT. It codes for CAISDGVGQPQHF.

This clone was seen only once. The V gene is TRBV6-5, the J gene TRBJ2-5; perhaps TRBD2 as D (6 bases). The CDR3 spans 15 residues. Germline V gene sequence: CDR1 MNHEY, CDR2 SVGAGI. V was shortened by 7 bases and J by 1 base, with 16 bases between the two germline ends. Here the CDR3 reads CASTAGGGLQETQYF. CDR3 DNA sequence: TGTGCCAGCACTGCAGGTGGGGGACTCCAAGAGACCCAGTACTTC.

This rearrangement joins TRBV7-2 to TRBJ2-7; possible D gene TRBD2, 6 bases. The CDR3 covers 14 residues. Germline V gene sequence: CDR1 SGHTA, CDR2 FQGNSA. V shed 1 base and J shed 4 bases, with 11 bases lying between them. The CDR3 loop reads CASSLEEGPYEQYF. The CDR3 DNA reads as TGTGCCAGCAGCTTAGAGGAGGGCCCGTACGAGCAGTACTTC. Variable domain in full (rest from reference TRBV7-2 and TRBJ2-7): GAGVSQSPSNKVTEKGKDVELRCDPISGHTALYWYRQSLGQGLEFLIYFQGNSAPDKSGLPSDRFSAERTGGSVSTLTIQRTQQEDSAVYLCASSLEEGPYEQYFGPGTRLTVT.